Below, 16 T cell receptor beta chains from the same sample are listed, as sequenced in a study of beta chain features in type 1 diabetes. Isolated RNA was reverse transcribed in full, so expressed TCRB transcripts were sequenced. The assay was immunoSEQ multiplex PCR, and TCRdb's table has in-frame clones only and misses some. The data show about 900,000 clones, under 20% seen once. The sample consisted of naive CD4+ T cells from blood. The receptors here all came from a woman aged 18-29 years in good health.

The chain is built from TRBV29-1 and TRBJ2-5; 8 bases fit TRBD2. CDR3 length equals 12 residues. CDR1 is SQVTM, CDR2 ANQGSEA, per germline. Germline trimming cut 4 bases from V and 4 bases from J; bases unmatched to any gene: 2. The CDR3 sequence: CSVVREAETQYF. CDR3 DNA: TGCAGCGTTGTGCGGGAGGCAGAGACCCAGTACTTC.

The chain is built from TRBV5-1 and TRBJ2-2; possibly TRBD1 for D (6 bases). The V gene lost 5 bases and the J gene lost 1 base, with 12 bases spanning the gap. The CDR3 totals 15 residues. The germline gives CDR1 SGHRS, CDR2 YFSETQ. CDR3 DNA sequence: TGCGCCAGCAGTGCCGGGACATGGAACACCGGGGAGCTGTTTTTT. It yields the protein CASSAGTWNTGELFF.

V and J are TRBV7-9 and TRBJ2-5, with TRBD2 matching 9 bases. CDR1 and CDR2 (germline): SEHNR, FQNEAQ (reference sequence). CDR3 length: 13 amino acids. V trimming: 5 bases; J trimming: 3 bases; junction bases outside the gene matches: 1. The CDR3 DNA reads as TGTGCCAGCAGCCGCGGGGGGGAAGAGACCCAGTACTTC. Protein: CASSRGGEETQYF.

J is TRBJ1-2 and V is TRBV19; D is unresolved. Germline V gene lookup returns CDR1 LNHDA and CDR2 SQIVND (reference sequence). The ends were cut back, 6 bases at V and 4 bases at J, with 15 bases in the middle. The length of the CDR3 is 14 residues. CDR3: CASRSGPRGYGYTF. The CDR3 DNA follows: TGTGCCAGTAGGTCGGGCCCCCGCGGCTATGGCTACACCTTC.

The J gene is TRBJ2-5, the V gene TRBV7-2, with TRBD1 matching 8 bases. The J call may be mistaken, given a closer DNA end match to TRBJ2-7. Germline CDR1 SGHTA, CDR2 FQGNSA. The CDR3 loop spans 15 amino acids. The CDR3 region is CASSLVWTGTYEQYF. The CDR3 DNA follows: TGTGCCAGCAGCTTAGTTTGGACAGGGACCTACGAGCAGTACTTC.

This clone was seen a few times. The chain carries TRBV6-5 and TRBJ2-3; TRBD1 matches 9 bases. V lost 6 bases, J lost 5 bases, and 9 bases stayed unmatched. CDR3 size: 15 residues. Germline V CDR1 and CDR2: MNHEY, SVGAGI. CDR3 loop: CASRLGTGLVDTQYF. CDR3 in DNA: TGTGCCAGCAGACTCGGGACAGGGTTGGTAGATACGCAGTATTTT.

The rearrangement uses TRBV10-3 and TRBJ1-4, with D unclear. The V gene's germline CDR1 is ENHRY and CDR2 SYGVKD. Trimming removed 10 bases at V and 0 bases at J, with 9 bases between. This CDR3 has 13 residues. The CDR3 DNA reads as TGTGCCACGGGAACAACAACTAATGAAAAACTGTTTTTT. Translated, it gives CATGTTTNEKLFF.

The chain links TRBV13 to TRBJ2-7; TRBD1 might be the D (6 bases). V lost 5 bases and J 8 bases, leaving 19 bases between the germline ends. CDR3 size: 14 residues. Germline V gene sequence: CDR1 PRHDT, CDR2 FYEKMQ (reference sequence). The CDR3 bases are TGTGCCAGCAGCAAAACAGGGAACTACTTTCAGCAGTACTTC. It codes for CASSKTGNYFQQYF.

This clone was seen a few times. The rearrangement uses TRBV29-1 and TRBJ2-1; D might be TRBD2 (6 bases). V lost 5 bases, J lost 7 bases, and 15 bases lay in between. This CDR3 spans 13 amino acids. Germline V gene sequence: CDR1 SQVTM, CDR2 ANQGSEA. This CDR3 reads CSVSTGTSNEQFF. The CDR3 region has the DNA TGCAGCGTTAGTACCGGGACTTCGAATGAGCAGTTCTTC.

The chain combines TRBV2 with TRBJ2-5, with 10 nucleotides matching TRBD2. The CDR3 has 14 residues. J was trimmed by 9 bases and V by 6 bases; bases with no gene match: 10. CDR1 SNHLY and CDR2 FYNNEI come from the germline V gene. The CDR3 nucleotides read TGTGCCAGCAGGGGACTAGCGAGCTCTGGGGCCCAGTACTTC. Amino acid sequence: CASRGLASSGAQYF.

This clone occurred once. The gene calls are TRBV7-8 and TRBJ2-4; D may correspond to TRBD1 or TRBD2 (5 bases each). CDR3 length: 17 residues. Trimming took off 6 bases at V and 0 bases at J, with 18 bases between the two ends. Germline-derived CDR1 and CDR2 are SGHVS and FQNEAQ. CDR3 loop: CASSQHRDRLAKNIQYF. The DNA for the CDR3 is TGTGCCAGCAGTCAGCACCGGGACCGGCTAGCCAAAAACATTCAGTACTTC.

The rearrangement joins TRBV6-5 to TRBJ2-3; 10 bases map to TRBD1. The ends lost 0 bases at V and 5 bases at J; junction bases unmatched: 2. CDR1 is MNHEY and CDR2 is SVGAGI in the germline V gene. This CDR3 is 15 amino acids long. CDR3 protein: CASSYSGQGVDTQYF. The CDR3 bases are TGTGCCAGCAGTTACTCCGGACAGGGGGTAGATACGCAGTATTTT.

The V call is TRBV4-1, the J call TRBJ1-2; D uncertain. Germline CDR1 and CDR2: MGHRA and YSYEKL. Trimming took 0 bases from V and 2 from J, leaving 10 bases between them. The CDR3 has 15 residues. The CDR3 protein is CASSQESVPNYGYTF. CDR3 in DNA: TGCGCCAGCAGCCAAGAGTCAGTCCCCAACTATGGCTACACCTTC.

This chain uses TRBV15 with TRBJ2-2; TRBD2 might be the D (7 bases). Germline V gives CDR1 LNHNV, CDR2 YYDKDF (reference sequence). Trimming left V 0 bases short and J 11 bases short, with 19 bases between. This CDR3 region has 16 residues. The CDR3 DNA reads as TGTGCCACCAGCAGAGACCACCCGGGGGGCCTGGATGAGCTGTTTTTT. It codes for CATSRDHPGGLDELFF.

The V call is TRBV7-8, the J call TRBJ2-7, with unresolved D. Germline CDR1 reads SGHVS; CDR2 reads FQNEAQ. The CDR3 is made up of 14 amino acids. V dropped 3 bases and J dropped 4 bases, with 13 bases sitting between them. The CDR3 is CASSFSMPRYEQYF. Written as DNA, the CDR3 is TGTGCCAGCAGCTTCTCCATGCCTAGGTACGAGCAGTACTTC.

This clone has more than one count but fewer than ten. The chain joins TRBV5-4 to TRBJ2-5, with 9 bases lining up with TRBD2. The CDR3 covers 16 residues. Germline V gene data show CDR1 as SGHNT and CDR2 as YYREEE (reference sequence). V shed 0 bases and J 5 bases; nucleotides not matched to a gene: 8. CDR3 sequence reads: CASSLEAGGLGETQYF. The CDR3 DNA follows: TGTGCCAGCAGCTTGGAGGCGGGAGGGCTCGGGGAGACCCAGTACTTC.